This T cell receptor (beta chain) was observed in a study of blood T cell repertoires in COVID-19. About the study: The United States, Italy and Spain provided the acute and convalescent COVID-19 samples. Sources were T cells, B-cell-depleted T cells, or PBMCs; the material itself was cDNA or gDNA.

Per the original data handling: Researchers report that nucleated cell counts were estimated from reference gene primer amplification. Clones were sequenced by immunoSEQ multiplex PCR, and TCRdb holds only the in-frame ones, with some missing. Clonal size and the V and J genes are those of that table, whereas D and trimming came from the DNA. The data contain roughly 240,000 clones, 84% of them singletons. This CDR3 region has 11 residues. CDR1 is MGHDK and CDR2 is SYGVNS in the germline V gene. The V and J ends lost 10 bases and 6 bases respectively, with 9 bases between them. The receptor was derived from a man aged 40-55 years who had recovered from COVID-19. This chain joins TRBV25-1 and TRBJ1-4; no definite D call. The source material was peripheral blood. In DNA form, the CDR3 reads TGTGCCACCGACAACGATGAAAAACTGTTTTTT. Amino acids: CATDNDEKLFF.